The clone carrying this T cell receptor (beta chain) was detected ten times or more. What it recognizes is unknown. TCR beta CDR3 region amplification was performed from RNA transcripts. HTBI primers were used for first-round RT-PCR of the TCR CDR3. TCRdb recomputed calls from the multiplex PCR reads with MiXCR, one row per CDR3 protein. Among some 510,000 distinct CDR3 sequences, 20% were seen once, and the ten largest hold around 27%. Uncontrolled infection, other autoimmune disease, pregnancy or lactation barred patients from enrollment. In making diagnoses, clinical symptoms, serum thyroxine and TRAb, thyroid ultrasound and orbital computed tomography were all used. An approximately 10 ml volume of fresh peripheral blood provided the PBMCs. This entry is derived from a study of T cells in Graves' hyperthyroidism and ophthalmopathy. Study-level findings and limits: Ophthalmopathy prediction by the model preceded onset by a median approximately six months.

The V and J ends lost 3 bases and 5 bases respectively, with 11 bases between them. Germline V gives CDR1 SEHNR, CDR2 FQNEAQ (reference sequence). The CDR3 sequence is 14 residues long. This chain joins TRBV7-9 and TRBJ1-3; D uncertain. Material for sequencing was blood. This clonotype was obtained from a man aged 18-30 years with Graves' hyperthyroidism. In nucleotides, the CDR3 is TGTGCCAGCAGCTTCGTCGGGTTCCGAAACACCATATATTTT. Amino acid sequence: CASSFVGFRNTIYF.